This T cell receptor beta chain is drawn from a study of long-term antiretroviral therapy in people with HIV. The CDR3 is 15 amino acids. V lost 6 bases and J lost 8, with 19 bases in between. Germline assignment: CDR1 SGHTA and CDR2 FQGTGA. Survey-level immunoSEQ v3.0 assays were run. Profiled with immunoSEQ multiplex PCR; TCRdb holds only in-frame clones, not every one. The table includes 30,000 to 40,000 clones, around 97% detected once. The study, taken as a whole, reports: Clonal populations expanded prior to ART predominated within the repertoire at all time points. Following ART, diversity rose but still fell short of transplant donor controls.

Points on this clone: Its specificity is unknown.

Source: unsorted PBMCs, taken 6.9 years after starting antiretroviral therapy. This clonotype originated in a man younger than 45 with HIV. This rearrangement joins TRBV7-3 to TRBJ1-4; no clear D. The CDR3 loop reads CASSFLWGDWEKLFF. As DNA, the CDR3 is TGTGCCAGCAGTTTTCTTTGGGGAGATTGGGAAAAACTGTTTTTT. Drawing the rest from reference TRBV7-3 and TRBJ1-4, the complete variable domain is GAGVSQTPSNKVTEKGKYVELRCDPISGHTALYWYRQSLGQGPEFLIYFQGTGAADDSGLPNDRFFAVRPEGSVSTLKIQRTERGDSAVYLCASSFLWGDWEKLFFGSGTQLSVL.